A selection of T cell receptor beta chains follows, all from one sample in a study of a mutant IDH1 vaccine in newly diagnosed glioma. Libraries were prepared by immunoSEQ multiplex PCR; TCRdb keeps only in-frame clonotypes and omits some of them. The table has 25,000 to 30,000 clones, 82% seen once. These receptors have no identified antigens. The input for sequencing was PBMCs, taken from a glioma patient whose treatment included an IDH1 peptide vaccine. The receptors here all came from a woman aged 25 to 39 with glioma. Each CDR3 is given with its conserved first and last residue. The D gene is left open where the match is weak. Size is omitted from some rows. Given values are once, few, many or a class for expanded clones.

J gene: TRBJ1-1; clone size: NA; D gene: NA; V gene: TRBV6-1; CDR3 protein: CASIQQMVEAFF; CDR3 DNA: TGTGCCAGCATCCAACAGATGGTCGAAGCTTTCTTT
J gene: TRBJ1-4; clone size: NA; D gene: NA; V gene: TRBV20-1; CDR3 protein: CSATVYEKLFF; CDR3 DNA: TGCAGTGCTACCGTTTATGAAAAACTGTTTTTT
J gene: TRBJ2-7; clone size: NA; D gene: TRBD1; V gene: TRBV5-1; CDR3 protein: CASSLDGAGQGRAQYF; CDR3 DNA: TGCGCCAGCAGCTTAGACGGGGCGGGACAGGGCAGGGCGCAGTACTTC
J gene: TRBJ2-7; clone size: NA; D gene: NA; V gene: TRBV5-1; CDR3 protein: CASSWGSNYSYEQYF; CDR3 DNA: TGCGCCAGCAGCTGGGGGAGTAATTACTCCTACGAGCAGTACTTC
J gene: TRBJ1-2; clone size: once; D gene: NA; V gene: TRBV5-1; CDR3 protein: CASSLPGDGYTF; CDR3 DNA: TGCGCCAGCAGCCTTCCGGGGGATGGCTACACCTTC
J gene: TRBJ2-1; clone size: NA; D gene: TRBD2; V gene: TRBV19; CDR3 protein: CASKWGGNEQFF; CDR3 DNA: TGTGCCAGTAAATGGGGGGGCAATGAGCAGTTCTTC
J gene: TRBJ2-5; clone size: NA; D gene: NA; V gene: TRBV5-4; CDR3 protein: CASSFGPGGQETQYF; CDR3 DNA: TGTGCCAGCAGCTTTGGCCCCGGGGGGCAGGAGACCCAGTACTTC
J gene: TRBJ1-5; clone size: NA; D gene: NA; V gene: TRBV10-3; CDR3 protein: CAISESINQPQHF; CDR3 DNA: TGTGCCATCAGTGAGTCGATAAATCAGCCCCAGCATTTT
J gene: TRBJ1-2; clone size: once; D gene: TRBD1; V gene: TRBV5-1; CDR3 protein: CASSSDRRASDGYTF; CDR3 DNA: TGCGCCAGCAGCTCGGACAGGAGGGCCTCGGATGGCTACACCTTC
J gene: TRBJ2-1; clone size: NA; D gene: TRBD1; V gene: TRBV6-5; CDR3 protein: CASRMGQATSNEQFF; CDR3 DNA: TGTGCCAGCAGGATGGGACAGGCGACCTCCAATGAGCAGTTCTTC
J gene: TRBJ2-3; clone size: NA; D gene: TRBD2; V gene: TRBV7-2; CDR3 protein: CASSTRDPTEGLVADTQYF; CDR3 DNA: TGTGCCAGCAGCACCAGAGACCCGACTGAAGGACTAGTTGCAGATACGCAGTATTTT
J gene: TRBJ2-5; clone size: NA; D gene: TRBD2; V gene: TRBV9; CDR3 protein: CASSTPGGRQETQYF; CDR3 DNA: TGTGCCAGCAGCACACCGGGGGGGCGTCAAGAGACCCAGTACTTC
J gene: TRBJ2-7; clone size: NA; D gene: NA; V gene: TRBV6-6; CDR3 protein: CASSRDRSYEQYF; CDR3 DNA: TGTGCCAGCAGCCGCGACAGGTCCTACGAGCAGTACTTC
J gene: TRBJ1-1; clone size: NA; D gene: NA; V gene: TRBV6-6; CDR3 protein: CASSYGTNTEAFF; CDR3 DNA: TGTGCCAGCAGTTACGGGACGAACACTGAAGCTTTCTTT
J gene: TRBJ2-5; clone size: NA; D gene: TRBD2; V gene: TRBV5-4; CDR3 protein: CASSFGPGGQETQYF; CDR3 DNA: TGTGCCAGCAGCTTCGGGCCCGGGGGGCAAGAGACCCAGTACTTC
J gene: TRBJ1-1; clone size: once; D gene: NA; V gene: TRBV19; CDR3 protein: CASSISSSFEAFF; CDR3 DNA: TGTGCCAGTAGTATTTCCAGCTCCTTTGAAGCTTTCTTT
J gene: TRBJ2-2; clone size: NA; D gene: NA; V gene: TRBV7-2; CDR3 protein: CASSLVWFRGSNTGELFF; CDR3 DNA: TGTGCCAGCAGCTTAGTTTGGTTCCGGGGCTCGAACACCGGGGAGCTGTTTTTT
J gene: TRBJ2-3; clone size: NA; D gene: NA; V gene: TRBV5-4; CDR3 protein: CASSSLLDTQYF; CDR3 DNA: TGTGCCAGCAGCTCACTACTAGATACGCAGTATTTT
J gene: TRBJ2-7; clone size: NA; D gene: NA; V gene: TRBV5-6; CDR3 protein: CASSPLGGYEQYF; CDR3 DNA: TGTGCCAGCAGCCCGCTGGGGGGCTACGAGCAGTACTTC
J gene: TRBJ1-3; clone size: NA; D gene: NA; V gene: TRBV5-1; CDR3 protein: CASSLMGPGNTIYF; CDR3 DNA: TGCGCCAGCAGCTTGATGGGGCCTGGAAACACCATATATTTT
J gene: TRBJ2-5; clone size: NA; D gene: NA; V gene: TRBV6-1; CDR3 protein: CASSEAGGETQYF; CDR3 DNA: TGTGCCAGCAGTGAGGCCGGGGGAGAGACCCAGTACTTC
J gene: TRBJ2-5; clone size: NA; D gene: TRBD2; V gene: TRBV19; CDR3 protein: CASSILAGGQETQYF; CDR3 DNA: TGTGCCAGTAGTATCCTAGCGGGAGGCCAAGAGACCCAGTACTTC
J gene: TRBJ1-6; clone size: NA; D gene: NA; V gene: TRBV5-1; CDR3 protein: CASSFWGGNSPLHF; CDR3 DNA: TGCGCCAGCAGCTTCTGGGGAGGGAATTCACCCCTCCACTTT
J gene: TRBJ1-1; clone size: NA; D gene: NA; V gene: TRBV2; CDR3 protein: CASSPQGLNTEAFF; CDR3 DNA: TGTGCCAGCAGTCCCCAGGGGTTGAACACTGAAGCTTTCTTT
J gene: TRBJ1-1; clone size: NA; D gene: NA; V gene: TRBV29-1; CDR3 protein: CSVGAGGVWMNTEAFF; CDR3 DNA: TGCAGCGTTGGCGCTGGGGGAGTCTGGATGAACACTGAAGCTTTCTTT
J gene: TRBJ2-3; clone size: NA; D gene: NA; V gene: TRBV9; CDR3 protein: CASSVRTEGGNSADTQYF; CDR3 DNA: TGTGCCAGCAGCGTACGGACTGAGGGTGGGAACAGCGCAGATACGCAGTATTTT
J gene: TRBJ2-5; clone size: NA; D gene: NA; V gene: TRBV5-5; CDR3 protein: CASSLLGGRGGEGETQYF; CDR3 DNA: TGTGCCAGCAGCTTACTGGGGGGGAGAGGGGGCGAGGGAGAGACCCAGTACTTC
J gene: TRBJ2-7; clone size: NA; D gene: NA; V gene: TRBV4-1; CDR3 protein: CASSQSHRVSLYEQYF; CDR3 DNA: TGCGCCAGCAGCCAATCCCACCGGGTCTCCCTCTACGAGCAGTACTTC
J gene: TRBJ2-5; clone size: few; D gene: TRBD2; V gene: TRBV7-2; CDR3 protein: CASSYASGGPETQYF; CDR3 DNA: TGTGCCAGCAGCTATGCTAGCGGGGGGCCAGAGACCCAGTACTTC
J gene: TRBJ2-7; clone size: NA; D gene: TRBD1; V gene: TRBV25-1; CDR3 protein: CASTRGYEQYF; CDR3 DNA: TGTGCCAGCACCAGGGGGTACGAGCAGTACTTC
J gene: TRBJ2-3; clone size: NA; D gene: NA; V gene: TRBV4-1; CDR3 protein: CASSHGPLSLGTDTQYF; CDR3 DNA: TGCGCCAGCAGCCATGGCCCACTCAGTCTCGGCACAGATACGCAGTATTTT
J gene: TRBJ1-2; clone size: once; D gene: NA; V gene: TRBV19; CDR3 protein: CASSGPAPYGYTF; CDR3 DNA: TGTGCCAGTAGCGGACCGGCCCCCTATGGCTACACCTTC
J gene: TRBJ2-7; clone size: NA; D gene: TRBD2; V gene: TRBV7-2; CDR3 protein: CASSWEGYEQYF; CDR3 DNA: TGTGCCAGCAGCTGGGAGGGGTACGAGCAGTACTTC
J gene: TRBJ1-2; clone size: once; D gene: NA; V gene: TRBV10-3; CDR3 protein: CAISEGQYGYTF; CDR3 DNA: TGTGCCATCAGTGAGGGGCAGTATGGCTACACCTTC
J gene: TRBJ2-7; clone size: once; D gene: TRBD2; V gene: TRBV2; CDR3 protein: CATGLGYEQYF; CDR3 DNA: TGTGCCACCGGACTAGGGTACGAGCAGTACTTC
J gene: TRBJ2-1; clone size: NA; D gene: NA; V gene: TRBV7-2; CDR3 protein: CASSGRDYNEQFF; CDR3 DNA: TGTGCCAGCAGCGGCCGGGACTACAATGAGCAGTTCTTC
J gene: TRBJ2-5; clone size: NA; D gene: TRBD2; V gene: TRBV5-6; CDR3 protein: CASSLPGGGTQETQYF; CDR3 DNA: TGTGCCAGCAGCTTGCCGGGCGGGGGAACCCAAGAGACCCAGTACTTC
J gene: TRBJ1-5; clone size: NA; D gene: TRBD1; V gene: TRBV6-5; CDR3 protein: CASSTRQGQPQHF; CDR3 DNA: TGTGCCAGCAGTACGCGACAGGGTCAGCCCCAGCATTTT
J gene: TRBJ2-1; clone size: few; D gene: NA; V gene: TRBV19; CDR3 protein: CASSIRGMYEQFF; CDR3 DNA: TGTGCCAGTAGTATCAGGGGTATGTATGAGCAGTTCTTC
J gene: TRBJ2-2; clone size: NA; D gene: TRBD1; V gene: TRBV5-1; CDR3 protein: CASSLQIQGVAGELFF; CDR3 DNA: TGCGCCAGCAGTTTGCAGATACAGGGGGTCGCCGGGGAGCTGTTTTTT
J gene: TRBJ2-5; clone size: NA; D gene: NA; V gene: TRBV5-4; CDR3 protein: CASSFGQQETQYF; CDR3 DNA: TGTGCCAGCAGCTTTGGACAGCAAGAGACCCAGTACTTC
J gene: TRBJ1-5; clone size: medium-sized; D gene: NA; V gene: TRBV13; CDR3 protein: CASSLWGELGQPQHF; CDR3 DNA: TGTGCCAGCAGCTTGTGGGGGGAATTGGGTCAGCCCCAGCATTTT
J gene: TRBJ2-1; clone size: NA; D gene: TRBD2; V gene: TRBV6-5; CDR3 protein: CASRRAGGNNEQFF; CDR3 DNA: TGTGCCAGCCGTCGAGCGGGGGGGAACAATGAGCAGTTCTTC
J gene: TRBJ2-5; clone size: NA; D gene: NA; V gene: TRBV14; CDR3 protein: CASSQVPGMGQETQYF; CDR3 DNA: TGTGCCAGCAGCCAAGTTCCGGGAATGGGCCAAGAGACCCAGTACTTC
J gene: TRBJ1-2; clone size: NA; D gene: NA; V gene: TRBV6-6; CDR3 protein: CASSRLGSDYGYTF; CDR3 DNA: TGTGCCAGCAGCAGGCTGGGGTCCGACTATGGCTACACCTTC
J gene: TRBJ2-5; clone size: NA; D gene: NA; V gene: TRBV25-1; CDR3 protein: CASSDGWGETQYF; CDR3 DNA: TGTGCCAGCAGTGATGGGTGGGGAGAGACCCAGTACTTC
J gene: TRBJ1-1; clone size: NA; D gene: TRBD1; V gene: TRBV10-2; CDR3 protein: CASSPRGSAVRTGVTEAFF; CDR3 DNA: TGCGCCAGCAGTCCCCGGGGCTCAGCCGTGCGCACAGGGGTCACTGAAGCTTTCTTT
J gene: TRBJ2-5; clone size: NA; D gene: TRBD2; V gene: TRBV11-3; CDR3 protein: CASSLSGGIQETQYF; CDR3 DNA: TGTGCCAGCAGCTTAAGCGGGGGGATCCAAGAGACCCAGTACTTC
J gene: TRBJ2-2; clone size: NA; D gene: TRBD1; V gene: TRBV5-1; CDR3 protein: CASSLGTGAEELFF; CDR3 DNA: TGCGCCAGCAGCTTGGGGACAGGGGCCGAAGAACTGTTTTTT
J gene: TRBJ1-1; clone size: NA; D gene: TRBD1; V gene: TRBV25-1; CDR3 protein: CASSYRGLIPYDGEAFF; CDR3 DNA: TGTGCCAGCAGTTACAGGGGCCTGATCCCATACGACGGTGAAGCTTTCTTT
J gene: TRBJ1-1; clone size: once; D gene: TRBD1; V gene: TRBV4-1; CDR3 protein: CASSPLGQGARNTEAFF; CDR3 DNA: TGCGCCAGCAGCCCCCTCGGACAGGGGGCAAGGAACACTGAAGCTTTCTTT
J gene: TRBJ2-7; clone size: NA; D gene: TRBD1; V gene: TRBV29-1; CDR3 protein: CSAQGTGLSYEQYF; CDR3 DNA: TGCAGCGCCCAAGGGACAGGGTTAAGCTACGAGCAGTACTTC
J gene: TRBJ2-3; clone size: few; D gene: NA; V gene: TRBV7-9; CDR3 protein: CASRSAYLGGTDTQYF; CDR3 DNA: TGTGCCAGCAGGTCAGCTTATTTAGGGGGCACAGATACGCAGTATTTT
J gene: TRBJ1-1; clone size: few; D gene: NA; V gene: TRBV6-5; CDR3 protein: CASSSGDILNTEAFF; CDR3 DNA: TGTGCCAGCAGTAGTGGGGACATACTGAACACTGAAGCTTTCTTT
J gene: TRBJ1-1; clone size: NA; D gene: TRBD1; V gene: TRBV5-1; CDR3 protein: CASTGTASTEAFF; CDR3 DNA: TGCGCCAGTACCGGGACAGCATCCACTGAAGCTTTCTTT